One sample yielded the 3 T cell receptor beta chains listed below, sequenced in a study of blood T cells in healthy people across ages. Then a second PCR, running about 6 to 11 cycles, was carried out with a sample-barcoded 5' primer and a J-beta primer mix. TCRdb itself ran the 5' RACE reads through MiXCR, one entry per CDR3 protein. Among about 970,000 distinct CDR3 sequences listed, roughly 51% were seen once. The specimen was blood. The source is a woman aged 55-69 years in good health.

A word on this clonotype: With a much larger clone just one base away, this may be a read error. The gene calls are TRBV20-1 and TRBJ2-1, with D perhaps matching TRBD2 (6 bases). The CDR3 totals 12 residues. Per germline, CDR1 DFQATT and CDR2 SNEGSKA (reference sequence). The CDR3 DNA follows: TGCAGTGTTAGAGAACATCTAGCGAGGCAGTTCTTC. The encoded protein is CSVREHLARQFF.

The chain couples TRBV2 to TRBJ2-7, with D perhaps matching TRBD1 (6 bases). The ends were cut back, 3 bases at V and 4 bases at J, with 19 bases in the middle. This CDR3 region has 16 residues. CDR1 is SNHLY, CDR2 FYNNEI, per germline. As DNA, the CDR3 is TGTGCCAGCAGTGATTTGGACAGCCCTAACCCTTACGAGCAGTACTTC. Its translation: CASSDLDSPNPYEQYF.

The chain combines TRBV18 with TRBJ2-5; 10 bases line up with TRBD1. V shed 3 bases and J 11 bases; nucleotides not matched to a gene: 12. The CDR3 length is 15 residues. Germline V gene sequence: CDR1 KGHSH, CDR2 LQKENI. This chain's CDR3 is CASSPTGGSYNEQYF. CDR3 DNA: TGTGCCAGCTCACCGACAGGGGGCTCCTACAATGAGCAGTACTTC.